A selection of T cell receptor beta chains follows, all from one sample in a study of CD8 T cells in Susac syndrome. TCRdb recomputed calls from the immunoSEQ multiplex PCR reads with MiXCR, one row per CDR3 protein. The sample shows around 170,000 distinct CDR3 sequences, about 95% of them seen only once. The specimen was CD8+ T cells from PBMCs. These receptors all come from a human donor with Susac syndrome. Each CDR3 is given with its conserved first and last residue. The D gene is left open where the match is weak. Some rows mark clone size as missing; the rest say once, few, many or name a class of expanded clone.

d_call j_call v_call clone_size cdr3_nt cdr3_aa
- TRBJ2-7 TRBV27 - TGTGCCAGCGCCCTTGTCGGCTCGGGAGAGCAGTACTTC CASALVGSGEQYF
- TRBJ2-3 TRBV2 - TGTGCCGCTCCGGGGAGCACAGATACGCAGTATTTT CAAPGSTDTQYF
- TRBJ2-7 TRBV7-8 once TGTGCCAGCAGCTTACAGCTACGGGGATACGAGCAGTACTTC CASSLQLRGYEQYF
- TRBJ2-5 TRBV27 - TGTGCCGGCAGTCAACTGGACGGCCAAGAGACCCAGTACTTC CAGSQLDGQETQYF
- TRBJ1-1 TRBV29-1 - TGCAGCGTAGATAGTGGGCGCGGCACTGAAGCTTTCTTT CSVDSGRGTEAFF
- TRBJ2-2 TRBV4-1 - TGCGCCAGCAGCCTAAAAACCAATCGAACGGGGCCTAAGTACACCGGGGAGCTGTTTTTT CASSLKTNRTGPKYTGELFF
- TRBJ2-1 TRBV6-5 - TGTGCCAGCAGTTACTCGAGCGGACCGAACAATGAGCAGTTCTTC CASSYSSGPNNEQFF
TRBD2 TRBJ2-2 TRBV9 - TGTGCCAGCAGCGTAGGGGGGACTAGCGGACTCGGGAACACCGGGGAGCTGTTTTTT CASSVGGTSGLGNTGELFF
- TRBJ1-1 TRBV3-1 - TGTGCCAGCAGCCAAGATGTAGTAACTTTCTTT CASSQDVVTFF
TRBD1 TRBJ2-7 TRBV5-1 - TGCGCCAGCAGCTTCGGACAGGGGGAGACCTACGAGCAGTACTTC CASSFGQGETYEQYF
- TRBJ2-3 TRBV5-1 - TGCGCCAGCAGCTTGGTCGGAAGGACAGATACGCAGTATTTT CASSLVGRTDTQYF
- TRBJ1-2 TRBV5-1 - TGCGCCAGCAGTCCCGACAGCTTCTATGGCTACACCTTC CASSPDSFYGYTF
- TRBJ2-3 TRBV11-2 - TGTGCCAGCAGCCATCCGTCCGGGGGCTCAGATACGCAGTATTTT CASSHPSGGSDTQYF